Following are 18 T cell receptor beta chains from one sample sequenced in a study of blood T cell repertoires in COVID-19. Data came from immunoSEQ multiplex PCR; TCRdb stores just in-frame clones and leaves some out. The sample lists 370,000 or so clones, more than 65% seen once, with more than 1% in the top ten. Sequenced input: peripheral blood. The receptors shown here come from a human donor with acute or convalescent COVID-19. The donor label of this sample is uncertain.

This sequence joins TRBV5-1 and TRBJ1-2, with 7 nucleotides matching TRBD1. The CDR3 extends over 14 amino acids. V shed 3 bases, J shed 4 bases, and the junction held 6 bases outside the gene matches. The germline CDR1 and CDR2 sequences are SGHRS and YFSETQ. The CDR3 nucleotides are TGCGCCAGCAGCTCCTCGACAGGGACCTATGGCTACACCTTC. Its translation: CASSSSTGTYGYTF.

The V gene is TRBV10-3, the J gene TRBJ2-7, with 7 bases fitting TRBD1. Trimming removed 11 bases from V and 2 bases from J; junction bases left unmatched: 6. CDR1 ENHRY and CDR2 SYGVKD come from the germline V gene. The CDR3 totals 12 residues. CDR3 in DNA: TGTGCCTCGAGTGGACAGGCCTACGAGCAGTACTTC. This translates into CASSGQAYEQYF.

Written as DNA, the CDR3 is TGTGCCAGCAGACTGGACAGGACAAATTCACCCCTCCACTTT. Its protein is CASRLDRTNSPLHF. The genes are TRBV28 and TRBJ1-6; 7 positions match TRBD1. Germline-derived CDR1 and CDR2 are MDHEN and SYDVKM. V was clipped by 6 bases and J by 7 bases; unmatched bases: 6. This CDR3 region has 14 residues. Supplemented by reference TRBV28 and TRBJ1-6, the full variable domain reads DVKVTQSSRYLVKRTGEKVFLECVQDMDHENMFWYRQDPGLGLRLIYFSYDVKMKEKGDIPEGYSVSREKKERFSLILESASTNQTSMYLCASRLDRTNSPLHFGNGTRLTVT.

This clone was recorded a few times. The CDR3 DNA sequence: TGTGCCAGCAGTTTAGACAGCTCCTACGAGCAGTACTTC. It is translated as CASSLDSSYEQYF. This chain connects TRBV28 to TRBJ2-7, with D tentatively TRBD1 (5 bases). The CDR3 has 13 residues. V lost 2 bases and J lost 0, with 5 bases in between. Germline CDR1 and CDR2: MDHEN and SYDVKM.

This chain links TRBV28 with TRBJ2-3, with D possibly being TRBD1 (5 bases). In germline, CDR1 is MDHEN, CDR2 SYDVKM. Between the trimmed V and J ends, which lost 6 bases and 6 bases, there was a span of 16 bases. The CDR3 has 14 amino acids. Here the CDR3 DNA reads TGTGCCAGCAGCCTGGGGTGGGGCAGGGATACGCAGTATTTT. Translated, it gives CASSLGWGRDTQYF.

V and J are TRBV12-3 or TRBV12-4 and TRBJ2-3; TRBD1 is a possible D gene (6 bases). The V and J ends lost 4 bases and 4 bases respectively, with 9 bases between them. There are 13 residues in the CDR3. CDR3 in DNA: TGTGCCAGCAGTTCAGGGGAACCAGATACGCAGTATTTT. It yields the protein CASSSGEPDTQYF.

This clone was found once. The chain has TRBV27 and TRBJ1-2, with a possible D match to TRBD1 (6 bases). The germline gives CDR1 MNHEY, CDR2 SMNVEV (reference sequence). The CDR3 contains 13 residues. The V end lost 5 bases, the J end lost 4 bases, and 11 bases lay between the germline ends. The CDR3 sequence: CASSPGGPYGYTF. The CDR3 DNA reads as TGTGCCAGCAGTCCGGGGGGCCCCTATGGCTACACCTTC.

This clone was detected only once. V is TRBV7-9 and J is TRBJ2-7, with 8 bases that match TRBD1. Trimming took 5 bases from V and 1 from J; bases not matched to a gene: 13. CDR1 and CDR2 from the germline V gene are SEHNR and FQNEAQ (reference sequence). The CDR3 has 17 amino acids. The CDR3 sequence: CASSRQGLYTFSYEQYF. CDR3 DNA: TGTGCCAGCAGCCGACAGGGGCTGTATACTTTTTCCTACGAGCAGTACTTC.

The V gene is TRBV2, the J gene TRBJ2-5, with TRBD1 matching 7 bases. V was clipped by 8 bases and J by 6 bases; unmatched bases: 12. The CDR3 loop spans 14 amino acids. CDR1 SNHLY and CDR2 FYNNEI come from the germline V gene. CDR3 region: CASAEQTGTKTQYF. The CDR3 DNA sequence: TGTGCCAGCGCAGAACAGACAGGGACCAAGACCCAGTACTTC.

The chain couples TRBV29-1 to TRBJ2-5; D is undetermined. Germline assignment: CDR1 SQVTM and CDR2 ANQGSEA. The CDR3 is 12 residues long. Trimming took off 3 bases at V and 3 bases at J, with 8 bases between the two ends. In DNA form, the CDR3 reads TGCAGCGTTGACCCGCGAGAAGAGACCCAGTACTTC. Amino acids: CSVDPREETQYF.

The gene calls are TRBV30 and TRBJ2-7; 7 nucleotides agree with TRBD1. After removal of 4 bases from V and 5 bases from J, the junction contained 14 bases not matched to a gene. CDR1 and CDR2 (germline): GTSNPN, SVGIG (reference sequence). The CDR3 totals 15 residues. CDR3 nucleotide sequence: TGTGCCTGGACCCGCCAGGGGGTGCCCCTCCACGAGCAGTACTTC. Amino acid sequence: CAWTRQGVPLHEQYF. Full variable domain (remainder filled in from reference TRBV30 and TRBJ2-7): SQTIHQWPATLVQPVGSPLSLECTVEGTSNPNLYWYRQAAGRGLQLLFYSVGIGQISSEVPQNLSASRPQDRQFILSSKKLLLSDSGFYLCAWTRQGVPLHEQYFGPGTRLTVT.

This clone was detected only once. The rearrangement joins TRBV10-1 to TRBJ2-1; a possible D gene is TRBD2 (5 bases). CDR3 size: 16 residues. The V end lost 2 bases, the J end lost 0 bases, and 11 bases lay between the germline ends. Germline loops: CDR1 WNHNN, CDR2 SYGVQD (reference sequence). CDR3 region: CASSEEGGNSYNEQFF. The CDR3 DNA reads TGCGCCAGCAGTGAGGAGGGCGGAAACTCCTACAATGAGCAGTTCTTC.

This clone was detected once. This chain uses TRBV27 with TRBJ2-1; TRBD1 agrees at 10 bases. The trim removed 5 bases at V and 4 bases at J, leaving 8 bases unmatched. The CDR3 is 16 residues long. Germline assignment: CDR1 MNHEY and CDR2 SMNVEV (reference sequence). CDR3 loop: CASSPRGDRGYNEQFF. CDR3 coding DNA: TGTGCCAGCAGTCCCAGGGGGGACAGGGGTTACAATGAGCAGTTCTTC.

The V call is TRBV28, the J call TRBJ1-2; TRBD1 agrees at 9 bases. Germline lookup yields CDR1 MDHEN and CDR2 SYDVKM. J lost 8 bases, V lost 3 bases, and 10 bases had no gene match. The CDR3 extends over 15 amino acids. Written as DNA, the CDR3 is TGTGCCAGCAGTTTTGGAGCACAGGGGGCTCGGGGCTACACCTTC. As protein: CASSFGAQGARGYTF.

The chain is built from TRBV6-1 and TRBJ2-3; the match to TRBD2 covers 12 bases. This CDR3 is 18 amino acids long. Germline assignment: CDR1 MNHNS and CDR2 SASEGT. Losses at the gene ends were 2 bases for V and 0 bases for J; bases not matched to a gene: 6. In DNA form, the CDR3 reads TGTGCCAGCAGTGAACTAGCGGGAGGGGGGATGAGCACAGATACGCAGTATTTT. It encodes CASSELAGGGMSTDTQYF.

The V and J genes are TRBV3-1 (or the pseudogene TRBV3-2) and TRBJ1-2, with D unresolved. Germline V gives CDR1 LGHDT, CDR2 YNNKEL (reference sequence). CDR3 length: 14 amino acids. Trimming shortened V by 4 bases and J by 4 bases, and 13 bases separated the two germline ends. CDR3 loop: CASSPGMPGYGYTF. CDR3 in DNA: TGTGCCAGCAGCCCCGGGATGCCCGGCTATGGCTACACCTTC.

The chain employs TRBV18 and TRBJ2-5, with D uncertain. CDR1 KGHSH and CDR2 LQKENI come from the germline V gene. The V end was cut by 3 bases, the J end by 5 bases, with 10 bases between. There are 13 residues in the CDR3. The DNA for the CDR3 is TGTGCCAGCTCACCGAATTTGGGCGAGACCCAGTACTTC. It encodes CASSPNLGETQYF.

The V and J genes are TRBV12-3 or TRBV12-4 and TRBJ2-7, with a possible D match to TRBD2 (6 bases). Trimming pared 7 bases from V and 4 bases from J, leaving 11 bases between. The CDR3 has 12 amino acids. This chain's CDR3 is CASTSGGYEQYF. As DNA, the CDR3 is TGTGCCAGCACCTCCGGGGGTTACGAGCAGTACTTC.